These 31 T cell receptor beta chains came from one sample sequenced in a study of patients and donors after allogeneic stem cell transplantation. One entry per CDR3 protein results from TCRdb running MiXCR on the RT-PCR reads. Seen here are some 10,000 distinct CDR3 sequences, 22% observed once, and the top ten hold over 45%. Specimen: blood, either unsorted or a sorted T cell fraction (not recorded which). The receptor set was obtained from a human donor who was either an allogeneic HSCT recipient or a stem cell or donor lymphocyte infusion donor (not recorded which). It is not recorded whose cells these are; they may come from a transplant donor.

This clonotype has at least ten counts. The genes are TRBV5-6 and TRBJ1-2; D is unresolved. With 0 bases removed from V and 2 bases from J, the gap between germline ends came to 8 bases. Germline assignment: CDR1 SGHDT and CDR2 YYEEEE. The CDR3 is made up of 14 amino acids. CDR3 DNA sequence: TGTGCCAGCAGCTTGGCCGGGTACAACTATGGCTACACCTTC. Translating gives CASSLAGYNYGYTF.

The J gene is TRBJ1-2, the V gene TRBV7-9; D is undetermined. V lost 9 bases and J 4 bases, leaving 18 bases between the germline ends. The germline V gene has CDR1 SEHNR and CDR2 FQNEAQ (reference sequence). This CDR3 is built from 14 residues. In DNA, the CDR3 is TGTGCCAGACCTAAAGCGGACGTTTCCTATGGCTACACCTTC. The encoded protein is CARPKADVSYGYTF. The full variable domain, its missing parts supplied by reference TRBV7-9 and TRBJ1-2, is DTGVSQNPRHKITKRGQNVTFRCDPISEHNRLYWYRQTLGQGPEFLTYFQNEAQLEKSRLLSDRFSAERPKGSFSTLEIQRTEQGDSAMYLCARPKADVSYGYTFGSGTRLTVV.

This clonotype was observed a handful of times. This CDR3 is missing its conserved last phenylalanine or tryptophan, likely due to a read error. This rearrangement joins TRBV12-3 or TRBV12-4 to TRBJ1-2; maybe TRBD1 (6 bases). The CDR3 consists of 12 residues. The CDR3 DNA reads TGTGCCAGCAATTTAGGGGGGGGAGGCTACACCCTC. Protein: CASNLGGGGYTL.

The CDR3 loop is CASSLRRTSGGTLTDTQYF. CDR3 bases: TGTGCCAGCAGCTTGAGAAGGACTAGCGGGGGGACCCTCACAGATACGCAGTATTTT. V usage is TRBV5-5 and J usage is TRBJ2-3; 14 bases agree with TRBD2. The trim removed 1 base at V and 2 bases at J, leaving 9 bases unmatched. The length of the CDR3 is 19 residues. From germline, CDR1 is SGHKS and CDR2 YYEKEE (reference sequence).

This clonotype was observed a few times. The chain combines TRBV14 with TRBJ2-1; D may match TRBD1 or TRBD2 (5 bases each). Between the trimmed V and J ends, which lost 4 bases and 10 bases, there was a span of 17 bases. Germline lookup yields CDR1 SGHDN and CDR2 FVKESK. The CDR3 covers 14 residues. CDR3 region: CASSPMGDGYEQFF. DNA for the CDR3: TGTGCCAGCAGCCCCATGGGGGATGGATACGAGCAGTTCTTC.

This clonotype was recorded only once. The junction shows a germline mismatch at one end, possibly a read error. The gene calls are TRBV27 and TRBJ2-7; D call uncertain. The CDR3 runs 13 residues. Per the germline V gene, CDR1 is MNHEY and CDR2 is SMNVEV (reference sequence). Written as DNA, the CDR3 is TGTGCCAGCAGTCCCATGTTGGCCTACAAGCAGTACTTC. Translated, it gives CASSPMLAYKQYF.

CDR3: CASSFLAGYTADTQYF. In nucleotides, the CDR3 is TGCGCCAGCAGCTTCTTGGCGGGGTACACGGCAGATACGCAGTATTTT. The rearrangement uses TRBV5-1 and TRBJ2-3; possibly TRBD2 for D (6 bases). Per germline, CDR1 SGHRS and CDR2 YFSETQ. This CDR3 region has 16 residues. Trimming cost V 2 bases and J 4 bases, with 17 bases left between them.

The table lists this clonotype with many counts. The chain uses TRBV6-5 and TRBJ1-2; D call uncertain. CDR3 length: 18 residues. The germline CDR1 and CDR2 sequences are MNHEY and SVGAGI. Trimming left V 0 bases short and J 0 bases short, with 17 bases between. The CDR3: CASSYSRAEAVANYGYTF. The CDR3 region has the DNA TGTGCCAGCAGTTACTCGAGAGCGGAGGCCGTTGCTAACTATGGCTACACCTTC.

This clonotype was seen a few times. The CDR3 sequence: CASSQQRNTEAFF. The CDR3 DNA sequence: TGCGCCAGCAGCCAACAAAGGAACACTGAAGCTTTCTTT. V and J are TRBV4-1 and TRBJ1-1; D remains ambiguous. CDR3 length: 13 residues. CDR1 is MGHRA and CDR2 is YSYEKL in the germline V gene. V gave up 2 bases and J gave up 1 base, with 5 bases separating them.

The V gene is TRBV27, the J gene TRBJ1-5; D remains unclear. Germline assignment: CDR1 MNHEY and CDR2 SMNVEV (reference sequence). The CDR3 covers 15 residues. Trimming pared 6 bases from V and 3 bases from J, leaving 15 bases between. In DNA, the CDR3 is TGTGCCAGCAGCTCTGACCCCAGGACCAATCAGCCCCAGCATTTT. Translation gives CASSSDPRTNQPQHF.

There are many counts of this clonotype. In DNA, the CDR3 is TGCGCCAGCAGTGGGACAGGGCTTGGGGAGCAGTACTTC. This translates into CASSGTGLGEQYF. This chain links TRBV10-1 with TRBJ2-7; 8 nucleotides match TRBD1. Losses at the gene ends were 4 bases for V and 7 bases for J; bases not matched to a gene: 6. CDR3 length: 13 residues. Germline V gives CDR1 WNHNN, CDR2 SYGVQD (reference sequence).

This clonotype was seen only a few times. The V gene is TRBV24-1, the J gene TRBJ1-2, with 7 positions matching TRBD1. V gave up 10 bases and J gave up 8 bases; unmatched junction bases: 0. The germline gives CDR1 KGHDR, CDR2 SFDVKD. The CDR3 length is 9 residues. CDR3 coding DNA: TGTGCCACGACAGGGGGCTACACCTTC. Its translation: CATTGGYTF.

This clonotype was observed many times. This chain joins TRBV6-6 and TRBJ1-1, with D perhaps TRBD1 (6 bases). Trimming cost V 11 bases and J 4 bases, with 14 bases left between them. Germline assignment: CDR1 MNHNY and CDR2 SVGAGI (reference sequence). The CDR3 sequence is 12 residues long. CDR3 sequence: CAHRGRGTEAFF. CDR3 DNA sequence: TGTGCCCATCGAGGCAGGGGCACTGAAGCTTTCTTT.

The rearrangement uses TRBV20-1 and TRBJ2-1; 8 positions agree with TRBD2. Germline V gives CDR1 DFQATT, CDR2 SNEGSKA (reference sequence). Germline trimming cut 4 bases from V and 7 bases from J; bases unmatched to any gene: 9. CDR3 size: 14 residues. The CDR3 loop reads CSAKVSGDRNEQFF. CDR3 sequence (DNA): TGCAGTGCTAAGGTTAGCGGGGATCGAAATGAGCAGTTCTTC.

In its sample, this clonotype was seen a few times. V is TRBV6-2 or TRBV6-3 and J is TRBJ1-2, with TRBD1 as a possible D gene (6 bases). V lost 6 bases, J lost 8 bases, and 22 bases lay in between. Per germline, CDR1 MNHEY and CDR2 SVGEGT. The CDR3 length is 15 residues. The CDR3 sequence: CASRLTRDIGRGYTF. The CDR3 DNA reads as TGTGCCAGCAGACTCACTCGGGACATCGGGCGCGGCTACACCTTC.

The rearrangement links TRBV20-1 to TRBJ2-3; D remains unclear. This CDR3 comprises 13 residues. V was pared by 1 base and J by 0 bases, with 5 bases between. The germline V gene has CDR1 DFQATT and CDR2 SNEGSKA (reference sequence). CDR3 residues: CSARGDSTDTQYF. The CDR3 nucleotides read TGCAGTGCTAGAGGGGATAGCACAGATACGCAGTATTTT.

This clonotype was seen only a few times. The V call is TRBV7-2, the J call TRBJ1-2; D may be TRBD1 (5 bases). CDR3 length: 14 amino acids. Trimming removed 4 bases at V and 4 bases at J, with 13 bases between. CDR1 and CDR2 from the germline V gene are SGHTA and FQGNSA. CDR3 region: CASSSQQGTYGYTF. For the CDR3, the DNA is TGTGCCAGCAGCTCGCAGCAGGGTACCTATGGCTACACCTTC.

This chain joins TRBV7-6 and TRBJ1-1, with TRBD1 identical over 7 bases. Germline V lookup: CDR1 SGHVS, CDR2 FNYEAQ. CDR3 length equals 15 residues. V lost 5 bases, J lost 5 bases, and 11 bases stayed unmatched. CDR3 loop: CASSHKTGVGTEAFF. CDR3 DNA sequence: TGTGCCAGCAGCCACAAAACAGGGGTAGGAACTGAAGCTTTCTTT. Supplemented by reference TRBV7-6 and TRBJ1-1, the full variable domain reads GAGVSQSPRYKVTKRGQDVALRCDPISGHVSLYWYRQALGQGPEFLTYFNYEAQQDKSGLPNDRFSAERPEGSISTLTIQRTEQRDSAMYRCASSHKTGVGTEAFFGQGTRLTVV.

The table lists this clonotype with a few counts. The gene calls are TRBV5-1 and TRBJ2-3; 13 nucleotides match TRBD2. Germline CDR1 SGHRS, CDR2 YFSETQ. The CDR3 has 18 amino acids. The V gene end was trimmed by 5 bases and the J gene end by 1 base; junction bases not matched to a gene: 10. CDR3 in amino acids: CASSTRLAGGSGTDTQYF. CDR3 nucleotide sequence: TGCGCCAGCAGTACTCGACTAGCGGGGGGAAGTGGCACAGATACGCAGTATTTT.

This clonotype was recorded many times. The V gene is TRBV6-2 or TRBV6-3, the J gene TRBJ2-7, with D unclear. The ends were cut back, 5 bases at V and 7 bases at J, with 21 bases in the middle. The CDR3 consists of 15 residues. CDR1 is MNHEY, CDR2 SVGEGT, per germline. The CDR3 bases are TGTGCCAGCAGTCGACAACCCCTTCTAGGAAATGAGCAGTACTTC. The encoded protein is CASSRQPLLGNEQYF.

In this sample, this clonotype turned up many times. The V and J genes are TRBV30 and TRBJ2-1; TRBD2 matches 8 bases. After removal of 3 bases from V and 8 bases from J, the junction contained 9 bases not matched to a gene. Germline loops: CDR1 GTSNPN, CDR2 SVGIG (reference sequence). This CDR3 has 14 residues. The CDR3 bases are TGTGCCTGGAGATCGGGGGGGTCCTTCCATGAGCAGTTCTTC. This sequence encodes CAWRSGGSFHEQFF.

Many counts were recorded for this clonotype. In DNA, the CDR3 is TGTGCCAGCAGCGTAATAGGGGGGAGAGGTGAAGCTTTCTTT. Translating it yields CASSVIGGRGEAFF. The V and J genes are TRBV9 and TRBJ1-1; TRBD1 might be the D (6 bases). The germline CDR1 and CDR2 sequences are SGDLS and YYNGEE. The CDR3 loop spans 14 amino acids. V lost 1 base and J lost 7, with 14 bases in between.

The rearrangement uses TRBV6-5 and TRBJ2-7, with D perhaps TRBD1 (6 bases). The V gene's germline CDR1 is MNHEY and CDR2 SVGAGI. V gave up 5 bases and J gave up 5 bases, with 16 bases separating them. CDR3 length equals 14 residues. CDR3 in amino acids: CASSQPTGTDEQYF. CDR3 DNA sequence: TGTGCCAGCAGTCAACCGACAGGTACCGACGAGCAGTACTTC.

This chain uses TRBV5-1 with TRBJ2-2; tentative D call: TRBD1 (6 bases). The CDR3 extends over 13 amino acids. The germline V gene encodes CDR1 SGHRS and CDR2 YFSETQ. Trimming left V 7 bases short and J 1 base short, with 8 bases between. Here the CDR3 DNA reads TGCGCCAGCGGACAGCAGAACACCGGGGAGCTGTTTTTT. The encoded protein is CASGQQNTGELFF.

This clonotype was detected many times. The V gene is TRBV4-2, the J gene TRBJ2-5; TRBD2 might be the D (5 bases). The V gene lost 1 base and the J gene lost 0 bases, with 15 bases spanning the gap. Germline V gives CDR1 LGHNA, CDR2 YNFKEQ. This CDR3 spans 17 amino acids. In nucleotides, the CDR3 is TGTGCCAGCAGCCAAGCTTTTCGGGATGATTACCAAGAGACCCAGTACTTC. Translating it yields CASSQAFRDDYQETQYF.

The V call is TRBV20-1, the J call TRBJ2-3; the D gene is possibly TRBD1 (7 bases). V shed 6 bases and J shed 2 bases, with 21 bases lying between them. CDR1 is DFQATT and CDR2 is SNEGSKA in the germline V gene (reference sequence). The CDR3 covers 16 residues. The DNA for the CDR3 is TGCAGTGCCCCCAGGCGTCCAGGGGGGATCACAGATACGCAGTATTTT. Translated: CSAPRRPGGITDTQYF.

The table lists this clonotype with many counts. The chain combines TRBV3-1 with TRBJ1-2; TRBD1 is a possible D gene (5 bases). The CDR3 sequence is 15 residues long. CDR1 and CDR2 (germline): LGHDT, YNNKEL (reference sequence). The V end lost 2 bases, the J end lost 4 bases, and 14 bases lay between the germline ends. Here the CDR3 reads CASSQPGDLLYGYTF. In DNA form, the CDR3 reads TGTGCCAGCAGCCAACCGGGGGACCTCCTCTATGGCTACACCTTC.

This clonotype has a handful of counts. Its ends do not fully match the called genes, so a read error is possible. The chain has TRBV20-1 and TRBJ2-1, with TRBD2 matching over 9 bases. The CDR3 has 17 amino acids. Germline-derived CDR1 and CDR2 are DFQATT and SNEGSKA (reference sequence). CDR3 in amino acids: CSVRRPSGAVSNNEQFF. Here the CDR3 DNA reads TGCAGTGTTAGAAGACCTAGCGGGGCGGTATCTAACAATGAGCAGTTCTTC.

V and J are TRBV30 and TRBJ1-1; D gene unclear. Trimming left V 5 bases short and J 10 bases short, with 14 bases between. This CDR3 has 11 amino acids. Germline V gene lookup returns CDR1 GTSNPN and CDR2 SVGIG (reference sequence). This chain's CDR3 is CAWGLWSGAFF. In DNA form, the CDR3 reads TGTGCCTGGGGCCTCTGGTCGGGAGCTTTCTTT.

The chain has TRBV25-1 and TRBJ2-5; D is tentatively TRBD1 or TRBD2 (6 bases each). CDR3 length: 14 residues. Trimming removed 5 bases from V and 3 bases from J, with 13 bases in between. Germline assignment: CDR1 MGHDK and CDR2 SYGVNS. Here the CDR3 DNA reads TGTGCCAGCAGTCCCTGGGGGGCAGAAGAGACCCAGTACTTC. Its translation is CASSPWGAEETQYF.

This clonotype was seen repeatedly, ten times or more. The V gene is TRBV5-1, the J gene TRBJ2-3; possible D gene TRBD1, 6 bases. From germline, CDR1 is SGHRS and CDR2 YFSETQ. V was cut by 1 base and J by 0 bases, with 12 bases left in between. The CDR3 is 16 residues long. The CDR3, as DNA: TGCGCCAGCAGCTTGACAGGGTGGTCGAGCACAGATACGCAGTATTTT. It is translated as CASSLTGWSSTDTQYF. Supplemented by reference TRBV5-1 and TRBJ2-3, the full variable domain reads KAGVTQTPRYLIKTRGQQVTLSCSPISGHRSVSWYQQTPGQGLQFLFEYFSETQRNKGNFPGRFSGRQFSNSRSEMNVSTLELGDSALYLCASSLTGWSSTDTQYFGPGTRLTVL.